In this sample, the clone carrying this T cell receptor (beta chain) turned up once. What it binds is not known. The V end was cut by 8 bases, the J end by 1 base, with 11 bases between. The germline V gene has CDR1 SNHLY and CDR2 FYNNEI. The CDR3 extends over 13 amino acids. This sample stems from a study of cytomegalovirus exposure and HLA in healthy donors. Overall study results and limits: When a later analysis compared HLA-associated TCR beta chains with equally common others, the HLA-associated chains turned out to be more clonally expanded and to have lower generation probabilities. Reports showed the classifier diagnosing cytomegalovirus status with high specificity and sensitivity.

Researchers ran the PCR with 60 Vbeta and 13 Jbeta primers. Sequencing used immunoSEQ multiplex PCR; TCRdb keeps in-frame clones, though not all of them. Of under 200,000 clones in the sample, roughly 76% are singletons; the top ten hold roughly 13%. Unrecorded immune exposure was likely among donors, who were nominally healthy when sampled. This chain connects TRBV2 to TRBJ1-1; D may be TRBD1 (6 bases). This receptor was taken from a woman in her forties or fifties in good health and CMV-seronegative. What was sequenced was PBMCs. The CDR3 is CASGTLSNTEAFF. CDR3 DNA: TGTGCCAGCGGGACACTTTCGAACACTGAAGCTTTCTTT.